These 17 T cell receptor beta chains were sequenced from one sample in a study of blood T cell repertoires in COVID-19. The assay was immunoSEQ multiplex PCR, and TCRdb's table has in-frame clones only and misses some. This sample yields about 100,000 clones, of which 90% are seen a single time; over 5% belongs to the top ten. Sequenced sample: peripheral blood. The receptors here all came from a man aged 18 to 29 with COVID-19, enrolled during active disease.

J is TRBJ2-5 and V is TRBV7-2; D may be TRBD1 (5 bases). The CDR3 covers 13 residues. V was cut by 4 bases and J by 5 bases, with 11 bases left in between. Per germline, CDR1 SGHTA and CDR2 FQGNSA. The CDR3, as DNA: TGTGCCAGCAGCTCCGTGGGGCGGGAGACCCAGTACTTC. It translates to CASSSVGRETQYF.

This clone was seen a single time. In DNA form, the CDR3 reads TGTGCCACCAGCAGAGACTACCCCGGACTAGCGGGAGTGACGAACACCGGGGAGCTGTTTTTT. Protein: CATSRDYPGLAGVTNTGELFF. The chain recombines TRBV15 with TRBJ2-2; 13 bases agree with TRBD2. With V trimmed by 0 bases and J by 0 bases, 10 bases remained unmatched. Germline lookup yields CDR1 LNHNV and CDR2 YYDKDF (reference sequence). CDR3 length: 21 residues. Together with reference TRBV15 and TRBJ2-2, the CDR3 gives the full variable domain: DAMVIQNPRYQVTQFGKPVTLSCSQTLNHNVMYWYQQKSSQAPKLLFHYYDKDFNNEADTPDNFQSRRPNTSFCFLDIRSPGLGDTAMYLCATSRDYPGLAGVTNTGELFFGEGSRLTVL.

This chain connects TRBV30 to TRBJ1-6; D is ambiguous. CDR1 is GTSNPN and CDR2 is SVGIG in the germline V gene (reference sequence). CDR3 length: 13 residues. V lost 6 bases and J lost 8, with 14 bases in between. CDR3 DNA: TGTGCCTGCCACAAAGGGAGAGATTCACCCCTCCACTTT. This sequence encodes CACHKGRDSPLHF.

The V call is TRBV4-3, the J call TRBJ2-1; a possible D gene is TRBD1 (5 bases). The CDR3 totals 15 residues. Deletions cut 3 bases from V and 5 bases from J, with 14 bases between. Germline V gene lookup returns CDR1 LGHNA and CDR2 YSLEER. The CDR3 DNA follows: TGCGCCAGCAGCCAGTCTAGGGGTGCCAACAATGAGCAGTTCTTC. This gives the protein CASSQSRGANNEQFF.

This chain uses TRBV18 with TRBJ2-5, with TRBD2 matching over 13 bases. The CDR3 extends over 19 amino acids. Per germline, CDR1 KGHSH and CDR2 LQKENI. The J segment lost 0 bases and the V segment lost 2 bases, leaving 9 bases of the junction unmatched. CDR3 in amino acids: CASSPARLAGGPDQETQYF. The CDR3, as DNA: TGTGCCAGCTCACCAGCGAGACTAGCGGGAGGACCAGACCAAGAGACCCAGTACTTC.

This clone occurred once. This chain links TRBV6-5 with TRBJ2-1, with D perhaps matching TRBD1 (5 bases). The V and J ends lost 6 bases and 0 bases respectively, with 12 bases between them. CDR1 and CDR2 (germline): MNHEY, SVGAGI. The CDR3 is 15 residues long. CDR3 bases: TGTGCCAGCAGCCACAGGAGAAGCTCCTACAATGAGCAGTTCTTC. Its protein product is CASSHRRSSYNEQFF.

The chain employs TRBV10-1 and TRBJ2-3; a weak D match, TRBD2 (6 bases). This CDR3 has 13 residues. Germline V gene sequence: CDR1 WNHNN, CDR2 SYGVQD (reference sequence). Trimming took off 5 bases at V and 6 bases at J, with 12 bases between the two ends. This chain's CDR3 is CASSKDYPDTQYF. CDR3 DNA: TGCGCCAGCAGTAAGGACTACCCCGATACGCAGTATTTT.

The chain is built from TRBV4-1 and TRBJ2-7, with D possibly matching TRBD2 (6 bases). The CDR3 contains 15 residues. Trimming stripped 1 base from V and 2 bases from J, with 12 bases between. CDR1 and CDR2 (germline): MGHRA, YSYEKL. For the CDR3, the DNA is TGCGCCAGCAGCCAAGGAGGAGGGCCCACCTACGAGCAGTACTTC. It is translated as CASSQGGGPTYEQYF.

This chain uses TRBV2 with TRBJ1-2, with D perhaps matching TRBD1 (6 bases). CDR1 is SNHLY, CDR2 FYNNEI, per germline. The CDR3 contains 12 residues. Between the trimmed V and J ends, which lost 6 bases and 2 bases, there was a span of 7 bases. The CDR3 loop is CASRQGNYGYTF. CDR3 DNA: TGTGCCAGCAGGCAGGGGAACTATGGCTACACCTTC.

This clone has a handful of counts. The genes are TRBV6-5 and TRBJ1-1, with 7 bases lining up with TRBD1. The CDR3 extends over 13 amino acids. J was trimmed by 7 bases and V by 11 bases; bases with no gene match: 13. Germline values: CDR1 MNHEY, CDR2 SVGAGI. This CDR3 reads CAESFDRELEAFF. For the CDR3, the DNA is TGTGCCGAGAGCTTTGACAGGGAGCTTGAAGCTTTCTTT.

The V call is TRBV5-1, the J call TRBJ2-1, with 9 bases aligning to TRBD1. Germline loops: CDR1 SGHRS, CDR2 YFSETQ. V was clipped by 0 bases and J by 6 bases; unmatched bases: 10. This CDR3 contains 17 residues. This CDR3 reads CASSLDATGGSFNEQFF. CDR3 bases: TGCGCCAGCAGCTTGGACGCGACAGGGGGGTCTTTCAATGAGCAGTTCTTC. The entire variable domain, with the rest obtained from reference TRBV5-1 and TRBJ2-1, is as follows: KAGVTQTPRYLIKTRGQQVTLSCSPISGHRSVSWYQQTPGQGLQFLFEYFSETQRNKGNFPGRFSGRQFSNSRSEMNVSTLELGDSALYLCASSLDATGGSFNEQFFGPGTRLTVL.

This clone was observed once. The V and J genes are TRBV5-1 and TRBJ2-6; possibly TRBD1 for D (6 bases). This CDR3 is 18 amino acids long. Trimming cost V 7 bases and J 0 bases, with 20 bases left between them. Germline CDR1 SGHRS, CDR2 YFSETQ. The CDR3 coding sequence is TGCGCCAGCGGGGGCCGGGACGGGTTTTTCTCTGGGGCCAACGTCCTGACTTTC. This translates into CASGGRDGFFSGANVLTF.

The V and J genes are TRBV7-6 and TRBJ1-6, with 7 bases aligning to TRBD1. The J segment lost 6 bases and the V segment lost 2 bases, leaving 7 bases of the junction unmatched. This CDR3 is 16 amino acids long. CDR1 and CDR2 from the germline V gene are SGHVS and FNYEAQ. DNA for the CDR3: TGTGCCAGCAGCTTATTAGGACAGGCCTTTAATTCACCCCTCCACTTT. It specifies CASSLLGQAFNSPLHF.

J is TRBJ1-5 and V is TRBV18, with 11 nucleotides matching TRBD1. V shed 8 bases, J shed 6 bases, and the junction held 0 bases outside the gene matches. This CDR3 is built from 12 residues. In germline, CDR1 is KGHSH, CDR2 LQKENI. CDR3 region: CASGTGGQPQHF. DNA of the CDR3: TGTGCCAGCGGGACAGGGGGTCAGCCCCAGCATTTT.

The J gene is TRBJ2-7, the V gene TRBV10-3, with a weak D call TRBD1 (6 bases). Germline values: CDR1 ENHRY, CDR2 SYGVKD. V was clipped by 5 bases and J by 6 bases, with 14 bases between them. The CDR3 contains 13 residues. The CDR3 DNA reads TGTGCCATCAGTCCACGGGACAACACCGAGCAGTACTTC. Translating gives CAISPRDNTEQYF.

The sample holds one count of this clone. V is TRBV11-2 and J is TRBJ2-7; no firm D call. This CDR3 region has 11 residues. V gave up 4 bases and J gave up 3 bases, with 4 bases separating them. From germline, CDR1 is SGHAT and CDR2 FQNNGV. CDR3 nucleotides: TGTGCCAGCAGCTCATTCTACGAGCAGTACTTC. Translation: CASSSFYEQYF.

The count of this clone is one. V usage is TRBV2 and J usage is TRBJ2-1; 11 bases are a match to TRBD2. CDR1 is SNHLY, CDR2 FYNNEI, per germline. Germline trimming cut 6 bases from V and 5 bases from J; bases unmatched to any gene: 0. This CDR3 spans 13 amino acids. The CDR3 bases are TGTGCCAGCAGGGGACTAGCGGACAATGAGCAGTTCTTC. This encodes CASRGLADNEQFF.